The TCR beta chain under discussion was sequenced for a study of CD8 T cells in ankylosing spondylitis. The study's findings and limits: Earlier literature documents some of the motif variants in reactive arthritis synovial fluid and blood. It was reported that disease-linked clones were significantly enriched in matched ankylosing spondylitis synovial fluid.

Germline V gives CDR1 MDHEN, CDR2 SYDVKM. Trimming left V 3 bases short and J 4 bases short, with 13 bases between. The CDR3 runs 15 residues. A single record per CDR3 protein comes from TCRdb applying MiXCR to the 5' RACE reads. The sample includes about 270,000 distinct CDR3 sequences, 30% to 35% of them seen just once. To note about this clonotype: The antigen is unknown.

This TCR was sampled from a male donor with ankylosing spondylitis or in good health (not recorded which). The chain has TRBV28 and TRBJ2-1; TRBD1 is a possible D gene (6 bases). The specimen sequenced was blood, either unsorted or a sorted T cell fraction (not recorded which). Here the CDR3 DNA reads TGTGCCAGCAGTTTCCGGACAGCCTCTTACAATGAGCAGTTCTTC. It translates to CASSFRTASYNEQFF.